A single sample gave rise to the 5 T cell receptor beta chains below, sequenced in a study of Graves' ophthalmopathy and Graves' hyperthyroidism. Amplified TCR beta CDR3 regions were obtained using RNA transcripts as template. The library came from an HTBI-primed first-round RT-PCR and a second-round multiplex PCR. TCRdb re-called the multiplex PCR reads with MiXCR, one entry per CDR3 protein. The table includes approximately 1.2 million distinct CDR3 sequences, roughly 35% detected once. Sequencing was carried out using peripheral blood or thyroid tissue (not recorded which). The origin of the receptors is an adult man with Graves' hyperthyroidism.

This clonotype appeared many times. The chain joins TRBV7-2 to TRBJ1-5; no reliable D call. This CDR3 contains 14 residues. The germline V gene has CDR1 SGHTA and CDR2 FQGNSA. The V end was cut by 4 bases, the J end by 7 bases, with 14 bases between. The CDR3, as DNA: TGTGCCAGCAGCTCGAGGGAGTTCACCCAGCCCCAGCATTTT. It specifies CASSSREFTQPQHF. The full variable domain, in which reference TRBV7-2 and TRBJ1-5 provide the parts outside the CDR3, is GAGVSQSPSNKVTEKGKDVELRCDPISGHTALYWYRQSLGQGLEFLIYFQGNSAPDKSGLPSDRFSAERTGGSVSTLTIQRTQQEDSAVYLCASSSREFTQPQHFGDGTRLSIL.

V and J are TRBV7-2 and TRBJ2-7; 12 bases agree with TRBD2. The V segment lost 5 bases and the J segment 7 bases; nucleotides outside the gene matches: 15. CDR1 SGHTA and CDR2 FQGNSA come from the germline V gene. The CDR3 runs to 17 residues. The CDR3 DNA follows: TGTGCCAGCAGCCCAAGGACTAGCGGGGTTAGGTTCAATGAGCAGTACTTC. This codes for CASSPRTSGVRFNEQYF. The full variable domain, with the rest looked up from reference TRBV7-2 and TRBJ2-7, is GAGVSQSPSNKVTEKGKDVELRCDPISGHTALYWYRQSLGQGLEFLIYFQGNSAPDKSGLPSDRFSAERTGGSVSTLTIQRTQQEDSAVYLCASSPRTSGVRFNEQYFGPGTRLTVT.

Regarding this clonotype: A much larger clone lies a single base off, so this may be a read error. The gene calls are TRBV7-9 and TRBJ1-4; D uncertain. Germline CDR1 and CDR2: SEHNR and FQNEAQ (reference sequence). Trimming shortened V by 6 bases and J by 0 bases, and 14 bases separated the two germline ends. The CDR3 spans 16 residues. This CDR3 reads CASSRPLSATNEKLFF. CDR3 nucleotides: TGTGCCAGCAGTCGACCCCTGTCTGCAACTAATGAAAAACTGTTTTTT.

Note on this clonotype: At one of its ends the junction is not consistent with the germline gene, which may arise from a read error. This rearrangement joins TRBV24-1 to TRBJ1-1; D not certain. CDR1 and CDR2 from the germline V gene are KGHDR and SFDVKD. The CDR3 totals 12 residues. CDR3 nucleotides: TGTGCCATCAGTACAGAGAACACTGAAGCTTTCTTT. Its translation is CAISTENTEAFF.

This clonotype occurred a few times. The chain links TRBV6-2 or TRBV6-3 to TRBJ2-7; the D is unclear. V dropped 10 bases and J dropped 3 bases, with 19 bases sitting between them. This CDR3 is built from 14 residues. Germline V CDR1 and CDR2: MNHEY, SVGEGT. The CDR3 here is CATSGDPFDYEQYF. As DNA, the CDR3 is TGTGCCACCTCAGGAGACCCCTTCGACTACGAGCAGTACTTC.